Listed below are T cell receptor beta chains from one sample, sequenced in a study of blood T cell repertoires in COVID-19. TCRdb's table, derived via immunoSEQ multiplex PCR, lists solely in-frame clones and lacks some. The table records fewer than 350,000 clones, about nine tenths of them present only once. The sample consisted of PBMCs or T cells enriched from blood (not recorded which). The receptors were sampled from a man in his fifties or sixties who had recovered from COVID-19. The conserved cysteine and the conserved F or W are not part of the CDR3 here. Fields, in order: J gene, V gene, CDR3 protein.

TRBJ2-6	TRBV18	ASSPLRPRSSGANVLT
TRBJ2-7	TRBV6-5	ASSYSGQGIRYEQY
TRBJ2-1	TRBV24-1	ATSDPTVAGSQQF
TRBJ1-2	TRBV13	ASLGGADYGYT
TRBJ1-6	TRBV6-5	ASSYSWRRNSPLH
TRBJ1-3	TRBV30	AWSQPVNTIY
TRBJ2-7	TRBV20-1	SASISFSYEQY
TRBJ1-3	TRBV7-9	ASRQGPGNTIY
TRBJ2-5	TRBV7-6	ASSLEPPTLAGGDQETQY
TRBJ2-7	TRBV13	ASSLLPRLSYEQY
TRBJ2-3	TRBV6-1	ASSELGGGGDTQY
TRBJ1-2	TRBV15	ATSRDSGIGYT